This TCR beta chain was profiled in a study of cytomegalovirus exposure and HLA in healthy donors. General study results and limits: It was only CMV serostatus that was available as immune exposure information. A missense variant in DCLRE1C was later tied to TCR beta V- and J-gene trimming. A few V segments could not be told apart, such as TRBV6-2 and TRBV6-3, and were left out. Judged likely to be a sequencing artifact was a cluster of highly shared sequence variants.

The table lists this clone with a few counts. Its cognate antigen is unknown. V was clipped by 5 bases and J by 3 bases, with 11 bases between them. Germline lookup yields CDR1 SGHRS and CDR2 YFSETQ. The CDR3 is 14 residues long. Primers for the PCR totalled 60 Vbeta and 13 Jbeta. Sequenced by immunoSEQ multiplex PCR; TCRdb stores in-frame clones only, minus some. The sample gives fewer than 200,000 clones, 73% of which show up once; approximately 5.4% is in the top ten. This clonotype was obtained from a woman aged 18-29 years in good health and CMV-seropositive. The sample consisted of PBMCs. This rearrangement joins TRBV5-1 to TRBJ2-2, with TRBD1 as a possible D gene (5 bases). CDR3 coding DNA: TGCGCCAGCAGGCAGACAGAAGACACCGGGGAGCTGTTTTTT. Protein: CASRQTEDTGELFF.